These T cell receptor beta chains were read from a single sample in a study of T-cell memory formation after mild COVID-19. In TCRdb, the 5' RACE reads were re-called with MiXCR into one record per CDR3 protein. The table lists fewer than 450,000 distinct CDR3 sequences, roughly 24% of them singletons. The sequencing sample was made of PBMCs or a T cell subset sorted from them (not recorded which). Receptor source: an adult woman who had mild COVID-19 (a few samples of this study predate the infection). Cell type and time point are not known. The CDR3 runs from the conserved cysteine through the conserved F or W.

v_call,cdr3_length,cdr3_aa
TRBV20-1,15,CSASIGLAVTDTQYF
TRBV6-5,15,CASRPGGVSSYEQYF
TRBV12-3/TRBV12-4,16,CASSPGGSPGSDTQYF
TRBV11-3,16,CASSPLEGWGTGELFF
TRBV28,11,CASSLRRGYTF
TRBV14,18,CASSQDVGLSWGNTEAFF
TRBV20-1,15,CSARGAIAGTDTQYF
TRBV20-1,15,CSAKASGSPPETQYF
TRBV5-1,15,CASSLGTGGWTEAFF
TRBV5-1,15,CASSSTSGGPYEQYF